This is a list of T cell receptor beta chains from one sample in a study of T cell changes during pregnancy in multiple sclerosis. TCRdb keeps only in-frame clones here, not all; method: immunoSEQ multiplex PCR. The sample records about 56,000 clones, about 90% being singletons. The specimen was CD4+ T cells from peripheral blood mononuclear cells, collected in the second trimester of pregnancy. These receptors all come from a female donor with multiple sclerosis, enrolled in a pregnancy study. CDR3s include the opening cysteine and the closing phenylalanine or tryptophan. D genes are given only for firm matches. The size entry is marked missing in some rows and otherwise reads once, few, many or a size class.

v_gene	d_gene	j_gene	abundance	CDR3aa	CDR3nt
TRBV5-1	TRBD1	TRBJ1-4	once	CASSRQGVVEKLFF	TGCGCCAGCAGCCGACAGGGGGTTGTGGAAAAACTGTTTTTT
TRBV19	TRBD1	TRBJ2-2	.	CASSISGGWITGELFF	TGTGCCAGTAGTATTTCAGGGGGCTGGATCACCGGGGAGCTGTTTTTT
TRBV5-4	.	TRBJ2-3	.	CASSFGGGASTDTQYF	TGTGCCAGCAGCTTCGGCGGTGGGGCCTCCACAGATACGCAGTATTTT
TRBV9	.	TRBJ1-2	.	CASSVGEDPYGYTF	TGTGCCAGCAGCGTAGGTGAGGATCCCTATGGCTACACCTTC
TRBV7-2	.	TRBJ2-1	.	CASGNGVGNEQFF	TGTGCCAGCGGGAACGGGGTGGGCAATGAGCAGTTCTTC
TRBV5-4	TRBD2	TRBJ2-5	many	CASSFQRGANQETQYF	TGTGCCAGCAGCTTCCAGCGGGGGGCTAACCAAGAGACCCAGTACTTC
TRBV5-8	.	TRBJ1-6	.	CASSAGLWRSPLHF	TGTGCCAGCAGCGCCGGCTTGTGGAGATCACCCCTCCACTTT
TRBV6-1	TRBD1	TRBJ2-3	.	CASSARTGPDTQYF	TGTGCCAGCAGTGCACGGACAGGGCCAGATACGCAGTATTTT
TRBV5-4	.	TRBJ1-6	few	CASSLGRGSSYNSPLHF	TGTGCCAGCAGCCTGGGGCGGGGGAGCTCCTATAATTCACCCCTCCACTTT
TRBV9	TRBD1	TRBJ2-7	.	CASSVGPGTGAREQYF	TGTGCCAGCAGCGTAGGCCCCGGGACAGGGGCGCGCGAGCAGTACTTC
TRBV7-9	TRBD2	TRBJ2-3	.	CASSLGLAGVLFPDTQYF	TGTGCCAGCAGCTTAGGCCTAGCGGGGGTCCTCTTCCCAGATACGCAGTATTTT
TRBV13	.	TRBJ2-1	.	CASSFSSRRNEQFF	TGTGCCAGCAGCTTTTCATCCCGGAGGAATGAGCAGTTCTTC
TRBV19	TRBD1	TRBJ1-2	once	CASSISDRNGYTF	TGTGCCAGTAGTATCTCGGACAGGAACGGCTACACCTTC